The rows below give T cell receptor beta chains drawn from one sample of a study of immune characterization of retroperitoneal liposarcoma. TCRdb processed the PCR reads anew with MiXCR; each CDR3 protein has one entry. The sample lists roughly 8,400 distinct CDR3 sequences; 25% to 35% were seen once. The sequenced sample was blood. The receptors were sampled from a male donor with retroperitoneal liposarcoma. Each CDR3 is given with its conserved first and last residue. D genes are given only for firm matches. Expanded clones are given a class, and other clones once, few, many or no size at all.

TRBV12-3/TRBV12-4	TRBD2	-	TRBJ2-1	TGTGCCAGCAGTGGCCCTGGGGATAGCGGGAGCGATGAGCAGTTCTTC	CASSGPGDSGSDEQFF
TRBV7-2	-	-	TRBJ2-7	TGTGCCAGCAGCTTAGATTTCCGCGAGCAGTACTTC	CASSLDFREQYF
TRBV7-2	-	-	TRBJ2-5	TGTGCCAGCAGCCCGTTATTTGAGACCCAGTACTTC	CASSPLFETQYF
TRBV12-3/TRBV12-4	-	few	TRBJ2-5	TGTGCCAGCAGTTCTGCGCGTAGAGAGACCCAGTACTTC	CASSSARRETQYF
TRBV7-2	-	few	TRBJ2-5	TGTGCCAGCAGCTCTAGGGGCGCAACGCAAGAGACCCAGTACTTC	CASSSRGATQETQYF
TRBV11-2	-	few	TRBJ1-5	TGTGCCAGCAGCTTAGCTAGCAATCAGCCCCAGCATTTT	CASSLASNQPQHF
TRBV18	TRBD2	-	TRBJ2-1	TGTGCCAGCTCACCAACGACGGGGGGTTCCTACAATGAGCAGTTCTTC	CASSPTTGGSYNEQFF
TRBV23-1	-	-	TRBJ2-6	TGCGCCAGCAGTCCCCCAAAAGAGTTCTCTGGGGCCAACGTCCTGACTTTC	CASSPPKEFSGANVLTF
TRBV6-6	TRBD2	medium-sized	TRBJ2-1	TGTGCCAGCAGTTACGTAGCGGGAGGGCCCCGTGAGCAGTTCTTC	CASSYVAGGPREQFF
TRBV6-1	TRBD2	medium-sized	TRBJ2-1	TGTGCCAGCGGGGGACTAGCGGGGCCCAGCTCCTACAATGAGCAGTTCTTC	CASGGLAGPSSYNEQFF
TRBV6-1	-	few	TRBJ1-5	TGTGCCAGCACCACCGGGACCGTGAGCAATCAGCCCCAGCATTTT	CASTTGTVSNQPQHF
TRBV27	-	-	TRBJ2-2	TGTGCCAGCAGTTTGCAGGCGAACACCGGGGAGCTGTTTTTT	CASSLQANTGELFF
TRBV12-3/TRBV12-4	-	-	TRBJ2-1	TGTGCCAGCAGTTTCGGGCAGTCCTACAATGAGCAGTTCTTC	CASSFGQSYNEQFF
TRBV7-2	TRBD2	few	TRBJ2-3	TGTGCCAGCAGCTACCTAGCGGGAAGCACAGATACGCAGTATTTT	CASSYLAGSTDTQYF
TRBV6-1	TRBD2	-	TRBJ2-7	TGTGCCAGCAGTCCCACTAGCGGGAGGGCCGGTGAGCAGTACTTC	CASSPTSGRAGEQYF
TRBV6-1	-	medium-sized	TRBJ2-2	TGTGCCAGCCCCCTCTCAGACGACCACACCGGGGAGCTGTTTTTT	CASPLSDDHTGELFF
TRBV27	-	-	TRBJ2-1	TGTGCCAGCAGTTTGGTGGGGACAAACTCCTACAATGAGCAGTTCTTC	CASSLVGTNSYNEQFF
TRBV14	-	-	TRBJ2-1	TGTGCCAGCAGCCTCACCTGGGCGGTCCTAGGGAATGAGCAGTTCTTC	CASSLTWAVLGNEQFF
TRBV6-1	TRBD1	-	TRBJ2-1	TGTGCCAGCAGCACAATCCCACCGGGACAGGGGGTCAATGAGCAGTTCTTC	CASSTIPPGQGVNEQFF
TRBV14	-	-	TRBJ1-1	TGTGCCAGCAGCCAGCTTGGGACGGCAGTGAACACTGAAGCTTTCTTT	CASSQLGTAVNTEAFF
TRBV27	-	few	TRBJ2-1	TGTGCCAGCAGTCCCCGGGACGGGGAAGAGACCCAGTTCTTC	CASSPRDGEETQFF
TRBV29-1	-	-	TRBJ2-1	TGCAGCGGAGCCCTAACAGGCAATGAGCAGTTCTTC	CSGALTGNEQFF
TRBV7-3	TRBD2	-	TRBJ2-1	TGTGCCAGCAGCTTAGGAGCGGGAGGGCGAAATGAGCAGTTCTTC	CASSLGAGGRNEQFF
TRBV6-1	TRBD2	-	TRBJ2-5	TGTGCCAGCACCATTATTAGCGGGAGTGGCGGACAGACCCAGTACTTC	CASTIISGSGGQTQYF
TRBV12-3/TRBV12-4	-	medium-sized	TRBJ1-5	TGTGCCAGCAGTTTTAGGGTCAATCAGCCCCAGCATTTT	CASSFRVNQPQHF
TRBV24-1	TRBD1	few	TRBJ2-1	TGTGCCACCAGTGAGTCCGCGACAGGGGGCGGTGAGCAGTTCTTC	CATSESATGGGEQFF
TRBV6-1	TRBD2	-	TRBJ2-1	TGTGCCAGCAGTCATACTAGCGGGGCCCCCTACGAGCAGTTCTTC	CASSHTSGAPYEQFF
TRBV6-5	-	medium-sized	TRBJ2-3	TGTGCCAGCAGTTACCACGCGGTTGGAGATACGCAGTATTTT	CASSYHAVGDTQYF
TRBV27	-	-	TRBJ2-1	TGTGCCAGCAGTCTACAGGGGGGGGCCTACAATGAGCAGTTCTTC	CASSLQGGAYNEQFF
TRBV11-2	-	few	TRBJ2-5	TGTGCCAGCAGCTCGAGACTAGAGCGAGAGACCCAGTACTTC	CASSSRLERETQYF
TRBV6-5	-	medium-sized	TRBJ2-1	TGTGCCAGCAGTTACTCGAAAGGTTGGGCCGACTACAATGAGCAGTTCTTC	CASSYSKGWADYNEQFF
TRBV6-4	-	-	TRBJ2-2	TGTGCCAGCAGTGACGATCTCCCGGGCGGGGAGCTGTTTTTT	CASSDDLPGGELFF
TRBV10-3	-	medium-sized	TRBJ2-3	TGTGCCAACCGAGGGGAACGGGTCTCAGATACGCAGTATTTT	CANRGERVSDTQYF
TRBV7-2	-	medium-sized	TRBJ2-5	TGTGCCAGCAGCTTAGGGAGTCTAGCTGCCGAGACCCAGTACTTC	CASSLGSLAAETQYF
TRBV25-1	-	few	TRBJ2-1	TGTGCCAGCAGTGAACGCACTACTAGTTACAATGAGCAGTTCTTC	CASSERTTSYNEQFF
TRBV4-2	TRBD2	few	TRBJ2-5	TGTGCCAGCAGCCAAGACCCTAGCGGGGGTCAAGAGACCCAGTACTTC	CASSQDPSGGQETQYF
TRBV4-1	-	-	TRBJ1-5	TGCGCCAGCAGCCAAGGTGGCGGGATGGGGGATCAGCCCCAGCATTTT	CASSQGGGMGDQPQHF
TRBV12-3/TRBV12-4	-	-	TRBJ1-3	TGTGCCAGCAGTTCCAGTTACTCTGGAAACACCATATATTTT	CASSSSYSGNTIYF
TRBV7-2	TRBD1	-	TRBJ2-5	TGTGCCAGCAGCTTGGACAGGGTCTCACGAGAGACCCAGTACTTC	CASSLDRVSRETQYF
TRBV5-1	TRBD2	-	TRBJ2-2	TGCGCCAGCAGCTCCTTCGGGACTAGCGGCTCCCTTTTGAGGGAGCTGTTTTTT	CASSSFGTSGSLLRELFF
TRBV4-1	TRBD2	-	TRBJ2-3	TGCGCCAGCAGCCACCCACTGACTAGCGGCACAGATACGCAGTATTTT	CASSHPLTSGTDTQYF